This T cell receptor beta chain was documented in a study of blood T cell repertoires in COVID-19. Turning to the study itself: The analysed material was cDNA or gDNA that came from T cells, B-cell-depleted T cells, or PBMCs.

The CDR3 length is 13 residues. Germline V gene lookup returns CDR1 SQVTM and CDR2 ANQGSEA. With V trimmed by 3 bases and J by 6 bases, 7 bases remained unmatched. Sequenced by immunoSEQ multiplex PCR; TCRdb stores in-frame clones only, minus some. The sample shows approximately 280,000 clones, 85% of them seen only once. Recovered Cohort 3 donors showed two negative PCRs, clearance, or symptom resolution. The chain uses TRBV29-1 and TRBJ1-1; TRBD1 matches 7 bases. Sequencing was done on a sample of PBMCs or T cells enriched from blood (not recorded which). The sequence was obtained from a woman between 50 and 59 years old who had recovered from COVID-19. CDR3 protein: CSVDETGPPEAFF. CDR3 coding DNA: TGCAGCGTTGACGAGACAGGGCCACCTGAAGCTTTCTTT. Drawing the rest from reference TRBV29-1 and TRBJ1-1, the complete variable domain is SAVISQKPSRDICQRGTSLTIQCQVDSQVTMMFWYRQQPGQSLTLIATANQGSEATYESGFVIDKFPISRPNLTFSTLTVSNMSPEDSSIYLCSVDETGPPEAFFGQGTRLTVV.